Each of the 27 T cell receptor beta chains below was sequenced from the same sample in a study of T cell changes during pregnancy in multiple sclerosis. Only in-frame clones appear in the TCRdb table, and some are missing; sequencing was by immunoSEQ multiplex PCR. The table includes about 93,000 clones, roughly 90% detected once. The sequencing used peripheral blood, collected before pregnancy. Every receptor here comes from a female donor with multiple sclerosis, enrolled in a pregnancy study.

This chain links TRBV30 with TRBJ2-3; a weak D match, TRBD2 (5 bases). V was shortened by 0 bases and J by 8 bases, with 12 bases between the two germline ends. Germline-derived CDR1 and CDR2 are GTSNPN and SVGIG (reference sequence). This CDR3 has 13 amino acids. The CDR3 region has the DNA TGTGCCTGGAGTGTAGGAGAACGGGGTACGCAGTATTTT. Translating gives CAWSVGERGTQYF.

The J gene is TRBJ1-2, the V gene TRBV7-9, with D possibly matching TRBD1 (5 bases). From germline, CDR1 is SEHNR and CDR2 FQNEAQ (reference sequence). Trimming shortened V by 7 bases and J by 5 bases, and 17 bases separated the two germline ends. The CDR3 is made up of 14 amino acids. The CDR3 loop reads CASTADSARYGYTF. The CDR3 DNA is TGTGCCAGCACCGCCGACAGCGCCCGATATGGCTACACCTTC. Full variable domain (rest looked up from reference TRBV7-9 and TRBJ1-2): DTGVSQNPRHKITKRGQNVTFRCDPISEHNRLYWYRQTLGQGPEFLTYFQNEAQLEKSRLLSDRFSAERPKGSFSTLEIQRTEQGDSAMYLCASTADSARYGYTFGSGTRLTVV.

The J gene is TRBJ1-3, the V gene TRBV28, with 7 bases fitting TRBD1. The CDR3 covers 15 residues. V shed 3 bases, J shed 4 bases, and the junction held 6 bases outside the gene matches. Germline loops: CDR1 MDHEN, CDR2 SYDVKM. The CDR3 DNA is TGTGCCAGCAGTTTCGAGGGGGCGCAAGGAAACACCATATATTTT. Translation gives CASSFEGAQGNTIYF.

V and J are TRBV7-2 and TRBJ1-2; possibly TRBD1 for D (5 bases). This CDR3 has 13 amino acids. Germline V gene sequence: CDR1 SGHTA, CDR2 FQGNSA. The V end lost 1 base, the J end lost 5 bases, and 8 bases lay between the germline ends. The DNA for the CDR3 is TGTGCCAGCAGCTTAGGCAGGGCTTATGGCTACACCTTC. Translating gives CASSLGRAYGYTF.

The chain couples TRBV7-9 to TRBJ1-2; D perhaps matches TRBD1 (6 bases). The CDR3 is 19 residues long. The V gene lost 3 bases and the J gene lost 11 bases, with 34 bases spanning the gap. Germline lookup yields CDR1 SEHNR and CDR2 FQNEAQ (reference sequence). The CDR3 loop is CASSFTDWAARGNRSSYTF. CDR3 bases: TGTGCCAGCAGCTTCACCGACTGGGCGGCTAGGGGGAATCGGTCGTCTTACACCTTC.

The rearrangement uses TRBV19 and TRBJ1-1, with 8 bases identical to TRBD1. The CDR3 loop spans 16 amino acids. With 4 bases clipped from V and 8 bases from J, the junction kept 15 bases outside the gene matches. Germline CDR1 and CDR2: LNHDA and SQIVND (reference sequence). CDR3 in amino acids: CASSTPRSDRGPEAFF. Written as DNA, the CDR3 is TGTGCCAGTAGTACCCCTCGGTCCGACAGGGGCCCCGAAGCTTTCTTT.

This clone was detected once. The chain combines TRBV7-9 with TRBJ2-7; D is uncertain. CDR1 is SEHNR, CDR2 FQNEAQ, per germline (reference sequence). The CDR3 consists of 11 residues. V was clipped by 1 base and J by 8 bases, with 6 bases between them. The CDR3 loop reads CASSLVEKQYF. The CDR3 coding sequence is TGTGCCAGCAGCTTAGTAGAGAAGCAGTACTTC.

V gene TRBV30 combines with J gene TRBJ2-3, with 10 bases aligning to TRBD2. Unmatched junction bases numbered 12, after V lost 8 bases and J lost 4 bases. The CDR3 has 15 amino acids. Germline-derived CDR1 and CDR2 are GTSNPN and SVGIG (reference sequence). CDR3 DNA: TGTGCCCAAAGCGGGAGGGCCAGTTTCGCAGATACGCAGTATTTT. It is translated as CAQSGRASFADTQYF.

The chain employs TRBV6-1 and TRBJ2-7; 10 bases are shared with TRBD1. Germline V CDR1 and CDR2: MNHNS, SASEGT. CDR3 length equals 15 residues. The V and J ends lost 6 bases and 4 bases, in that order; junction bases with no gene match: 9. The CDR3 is CASSSDRGQRYEQYF. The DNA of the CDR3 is TGTGCCAGCAGCTCCGACAGGGGGCAACGGTACGAGCAGTACTTC.

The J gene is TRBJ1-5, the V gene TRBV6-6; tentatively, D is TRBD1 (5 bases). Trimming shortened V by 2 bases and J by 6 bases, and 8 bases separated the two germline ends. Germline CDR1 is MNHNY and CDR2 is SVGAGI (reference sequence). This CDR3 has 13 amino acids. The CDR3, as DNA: TGTGCCAGCAGTTACGGAGGGGTTCAGCCCCAGCATTTT. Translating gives CASSYGGVQPQHF.

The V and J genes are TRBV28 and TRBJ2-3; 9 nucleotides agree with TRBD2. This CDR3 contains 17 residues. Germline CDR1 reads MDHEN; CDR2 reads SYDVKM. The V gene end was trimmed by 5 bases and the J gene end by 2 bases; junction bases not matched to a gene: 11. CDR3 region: CASSPSLLAGVTDTQYF. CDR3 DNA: TGTGCCAGCAGTCCCAGCCTACTAGCGGGTGTCACAGATACGCAGTATTTT.

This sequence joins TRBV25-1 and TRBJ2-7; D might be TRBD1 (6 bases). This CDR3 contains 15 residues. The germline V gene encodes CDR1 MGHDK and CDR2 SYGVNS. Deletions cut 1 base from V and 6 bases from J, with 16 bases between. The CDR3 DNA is TGTGCCAGCAGTGAATTTGGGACAAATGCGGGCGAGCAGTACTTC. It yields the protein CASSEFGTNAGEQYF.

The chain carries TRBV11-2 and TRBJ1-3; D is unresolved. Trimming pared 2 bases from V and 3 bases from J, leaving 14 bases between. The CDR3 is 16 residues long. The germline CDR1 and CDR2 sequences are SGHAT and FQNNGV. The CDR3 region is CASSLSSLPVGNTIYF. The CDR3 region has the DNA TGTGCCAGCAGCTTATCATCTCTGCCGGTTGGAAACACCATATATTTT.

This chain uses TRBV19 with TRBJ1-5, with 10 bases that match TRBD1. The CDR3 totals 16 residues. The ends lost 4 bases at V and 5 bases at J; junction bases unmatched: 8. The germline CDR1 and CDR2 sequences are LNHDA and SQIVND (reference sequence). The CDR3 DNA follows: TGTGCCAGTAGTACCCGGGACAGGGGACTATATCAGCCCCAGCATTTT. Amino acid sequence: CASSTRDRGLYQPQHF.

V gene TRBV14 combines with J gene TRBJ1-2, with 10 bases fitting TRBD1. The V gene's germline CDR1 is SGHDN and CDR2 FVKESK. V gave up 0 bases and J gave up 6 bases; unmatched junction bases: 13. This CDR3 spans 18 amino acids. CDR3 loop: CASSQDSHPGQGRDGYTF. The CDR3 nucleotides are TGTGCCAGCAGCCAAGACAGTCATCCGGGACAGGGGAGGGATGGCTACACCTTC.

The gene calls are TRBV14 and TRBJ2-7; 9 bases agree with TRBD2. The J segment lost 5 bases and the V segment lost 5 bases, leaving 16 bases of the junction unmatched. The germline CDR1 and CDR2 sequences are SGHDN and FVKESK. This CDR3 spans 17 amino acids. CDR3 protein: CASSKGLIAGVGHEQYF. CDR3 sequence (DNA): TGTGCCAGCAGCAAAGGACTTATAGCGGGAGTTGGCCACGAGCAGTACTTC.

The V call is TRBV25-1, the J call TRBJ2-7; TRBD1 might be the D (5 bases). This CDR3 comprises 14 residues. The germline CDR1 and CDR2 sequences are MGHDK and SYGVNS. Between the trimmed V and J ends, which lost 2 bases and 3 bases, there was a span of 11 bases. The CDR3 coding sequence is TGTGCCAGCAGTGAACCAGGGCCGGGCTACGAGCAGTACTTC. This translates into CASSEPGPGYEQYF.

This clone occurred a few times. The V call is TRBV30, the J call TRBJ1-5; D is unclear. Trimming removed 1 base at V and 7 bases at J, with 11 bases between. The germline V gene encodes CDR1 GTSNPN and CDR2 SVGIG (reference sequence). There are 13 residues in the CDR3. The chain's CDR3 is CAWSGESRQPQHF. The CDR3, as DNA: TGTGCCTGGAGTGGGGAGTCTCGGCAGCCCCAGCATTTT. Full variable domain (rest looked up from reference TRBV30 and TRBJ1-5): SQTIHQWPATLVQPVGSPLSLECTVEGTSNPNLYWYRQAAGRGLQLLFYSVGIGQISSEVPQNLSASRPQDRQFILSSKKLLLSDSGFYLCAWSGESRQPQHFGDGTRLSIL.

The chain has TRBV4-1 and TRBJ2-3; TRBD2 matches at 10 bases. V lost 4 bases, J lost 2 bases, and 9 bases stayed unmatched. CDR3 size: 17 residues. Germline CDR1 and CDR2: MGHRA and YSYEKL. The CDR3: CASSLGLLAGFTDTQYF. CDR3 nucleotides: TGCGCCAGCAGCCTCGGATTACTAGCGGGGTTCACAGATACGCAGTATTTT.

The CDR3 here is CASRYHRQETQYF. Written as DNA, the CDR3 is TGTGCCAGCAGGTACCACAGACAAGAGACCCAGTACTTC. The chain uses TRBV6-5 and TRBJ2-5; no definite D call. Per the germline V gene, CDR1 is MNHEY and CDR2 is SVGAGI. The CDR3 consists of 13 residues. Trimming shortened V by 6 bases and J by 2 bases, and 10 bases separated the two germline ends.

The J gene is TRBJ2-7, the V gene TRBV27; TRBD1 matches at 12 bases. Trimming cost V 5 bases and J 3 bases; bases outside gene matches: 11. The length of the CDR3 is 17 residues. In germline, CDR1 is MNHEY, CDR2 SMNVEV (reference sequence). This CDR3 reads CASSPLGTGGLLYEQYF. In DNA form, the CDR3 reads TGTGCCAGCAGTCCCCTAGGGACAGGGGGCCTCCTCTACGAGCAGTACTTC.

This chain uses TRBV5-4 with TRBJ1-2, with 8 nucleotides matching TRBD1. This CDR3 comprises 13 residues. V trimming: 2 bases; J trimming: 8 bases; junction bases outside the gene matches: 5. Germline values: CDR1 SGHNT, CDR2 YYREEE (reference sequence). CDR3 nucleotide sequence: TGTGCCAGCAGCTTACGGACAGGGTGGGGCTACACCTTC. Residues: CASSLRTGWGYTF.

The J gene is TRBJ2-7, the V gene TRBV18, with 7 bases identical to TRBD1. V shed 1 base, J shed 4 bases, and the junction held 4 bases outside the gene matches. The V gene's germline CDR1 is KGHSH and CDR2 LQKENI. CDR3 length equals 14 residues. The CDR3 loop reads CASSPLGQTYEQYF. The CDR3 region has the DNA TGTGCCAGCTCACCACTGGGACAGACTTACGAGCAGTACTTC.

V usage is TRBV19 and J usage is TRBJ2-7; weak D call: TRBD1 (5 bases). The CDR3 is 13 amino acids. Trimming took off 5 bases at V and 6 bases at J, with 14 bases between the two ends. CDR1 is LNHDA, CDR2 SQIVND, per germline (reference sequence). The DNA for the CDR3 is TGTGCCAGTAGTCAAGCAGGGAATCTCGAGCAGTACTTC. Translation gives CASSQAGNLEQYF.

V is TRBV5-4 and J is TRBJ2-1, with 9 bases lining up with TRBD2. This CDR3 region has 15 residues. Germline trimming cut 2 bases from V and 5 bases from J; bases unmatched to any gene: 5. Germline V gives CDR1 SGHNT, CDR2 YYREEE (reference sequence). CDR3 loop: CASSFPLAGNNEQFF. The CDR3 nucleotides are TGTGCCAGCAGCTTTCCTCTAGCGGGAAACAATGAGCAGTTCTTC.

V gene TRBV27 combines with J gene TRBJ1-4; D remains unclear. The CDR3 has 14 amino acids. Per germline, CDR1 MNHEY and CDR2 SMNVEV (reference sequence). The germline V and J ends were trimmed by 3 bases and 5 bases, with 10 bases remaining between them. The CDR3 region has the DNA TGTGCCAGCAGTTTGAGAGGGAGGAATGAAAAACTGTTTTTT. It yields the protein CASSLRGRNEKLFF. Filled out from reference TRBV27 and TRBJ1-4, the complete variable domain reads EAQVTQNPRYLITVTGKKLTVTCSQNMNHEYMSWYRQDPGLGLRQIYYSMNVEVTDKGDVPEGYKVSRKEKRNFPLILESPSPNQTSLYFCASSLRGRNEKLFFGSGTQLSVL.

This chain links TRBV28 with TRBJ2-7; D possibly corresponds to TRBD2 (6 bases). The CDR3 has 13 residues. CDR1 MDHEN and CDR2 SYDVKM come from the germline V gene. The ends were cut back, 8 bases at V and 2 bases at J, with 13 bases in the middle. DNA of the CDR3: TGTGCCAGCTATAGCGGTCTTCCCTACGAGCAGTACTTC. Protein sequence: CASYSGLPYEQYF.